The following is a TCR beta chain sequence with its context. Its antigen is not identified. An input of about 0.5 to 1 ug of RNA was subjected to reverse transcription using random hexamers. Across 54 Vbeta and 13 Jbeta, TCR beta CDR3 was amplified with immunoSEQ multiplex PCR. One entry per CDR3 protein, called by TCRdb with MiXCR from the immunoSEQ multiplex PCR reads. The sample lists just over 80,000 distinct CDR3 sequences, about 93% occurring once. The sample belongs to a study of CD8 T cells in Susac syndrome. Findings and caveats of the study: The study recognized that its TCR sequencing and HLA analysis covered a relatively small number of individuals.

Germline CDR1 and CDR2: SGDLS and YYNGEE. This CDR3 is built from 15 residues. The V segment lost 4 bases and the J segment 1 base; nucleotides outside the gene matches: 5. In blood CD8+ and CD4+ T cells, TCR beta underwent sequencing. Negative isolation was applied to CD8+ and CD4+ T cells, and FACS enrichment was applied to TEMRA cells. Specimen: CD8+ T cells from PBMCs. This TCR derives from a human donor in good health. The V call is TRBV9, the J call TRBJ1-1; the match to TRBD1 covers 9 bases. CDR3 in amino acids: CASSPGDRENTEAFF. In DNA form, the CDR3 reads TGTGCCAGCAGCCCGGGGGACAGGGAGAACACTGAAGCTTTCTTT.